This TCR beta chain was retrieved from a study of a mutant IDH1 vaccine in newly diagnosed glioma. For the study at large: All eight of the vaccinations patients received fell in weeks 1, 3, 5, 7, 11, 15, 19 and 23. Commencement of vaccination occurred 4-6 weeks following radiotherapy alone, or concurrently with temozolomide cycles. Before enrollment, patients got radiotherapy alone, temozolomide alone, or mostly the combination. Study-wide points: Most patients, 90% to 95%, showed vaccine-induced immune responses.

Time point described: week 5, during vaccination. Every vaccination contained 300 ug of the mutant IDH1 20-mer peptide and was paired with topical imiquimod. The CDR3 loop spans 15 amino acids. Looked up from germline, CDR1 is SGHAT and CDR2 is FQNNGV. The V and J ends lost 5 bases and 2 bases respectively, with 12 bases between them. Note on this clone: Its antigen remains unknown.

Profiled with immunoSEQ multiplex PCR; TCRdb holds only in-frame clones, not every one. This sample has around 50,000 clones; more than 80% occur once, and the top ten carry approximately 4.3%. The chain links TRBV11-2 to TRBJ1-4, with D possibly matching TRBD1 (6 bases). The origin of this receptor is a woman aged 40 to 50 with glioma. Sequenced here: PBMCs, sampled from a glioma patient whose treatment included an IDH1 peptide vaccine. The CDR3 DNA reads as TGTGCCAGCAGCACAGGGAGGAGGACTAATGAAAAACTGTTTTTT. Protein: CASSTGRRTNEKLFF.